This entry concerns a single T cell receptor beta chain. The target antigen is unknown. This specimen comes from a study of response to subunit inactivated influenza vaccine. Overall study results and limits: Each seasonal influenza vaccination recruits few new T cells, the authors suggested.

One entry per CDR3 protein, called by TCRdb with MiXCR from the RT-PCR reads. The sample includes 400,000 to 650,000 distinct CDR3 sequences, less than 7.5% of them seen just once. The sequence came from a man in his fifties or sixties who received an inactivated influenza vaccine. Sequenced material: PBMCs from blood, taken about 24 months after vaccination.

The CDR3 DNA sequence: TGTGCCAGCTCACCTGGAACCGACAGGGACAGCTCCTACGAGCAGTACTTC. The encoded protein is CASSPGTDRDSSYEQYF. The V gene is TRBV18, the J gene TRBJ2-7, with 7 bases aligning to TRBD1. V lost 3 bases to trimming and J lost 0 bases; unmatched junction nucleotides: 11. CDR3 length: 17 residues. Germline V gene sequence: CDR1 KGHSH, CDR2 LQKENI.